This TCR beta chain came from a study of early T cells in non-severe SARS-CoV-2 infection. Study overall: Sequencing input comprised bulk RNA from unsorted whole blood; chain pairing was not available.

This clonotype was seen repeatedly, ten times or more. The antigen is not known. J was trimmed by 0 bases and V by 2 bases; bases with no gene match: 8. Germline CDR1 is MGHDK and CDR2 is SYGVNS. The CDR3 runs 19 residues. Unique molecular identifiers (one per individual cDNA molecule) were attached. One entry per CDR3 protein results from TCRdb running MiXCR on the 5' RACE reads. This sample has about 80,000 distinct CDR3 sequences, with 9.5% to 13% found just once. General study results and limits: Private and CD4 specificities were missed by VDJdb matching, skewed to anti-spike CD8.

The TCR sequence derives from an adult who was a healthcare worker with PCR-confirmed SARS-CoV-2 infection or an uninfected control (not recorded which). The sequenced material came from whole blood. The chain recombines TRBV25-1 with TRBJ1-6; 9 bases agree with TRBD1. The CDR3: CASSEAVTGGGSYNSPLHF. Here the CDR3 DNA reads TGTGCCAGCAGTGAAGCCGTCACAGGGGGCGGCTCCTATAATTCACCCCTCCACTTT. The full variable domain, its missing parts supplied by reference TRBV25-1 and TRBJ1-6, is EADIYQTPRYLVIGTGKKITLECSQTMGHDKMYWYQQDPGMELHLIHYSYGVNSTEKGDLSSESTVSRIRTEHFPLTLESARPSHTSQYLCASSEAVTGGGSYNSPLHFGNGTRLTVT.